These 26 T cell receptor beta chains originate from one sample sequenced in a study of T cell responses to AZD1222 COVID-19 vaccine. The protocol was immunoSEQ multiplex PCR, while the TCRdb copy is restricted to in-frame clones and leaves out a portion. The repertoire holds around 150,000 clones, with roughly 92% as singletons. The sample here was peripheral blood, taken on day 0 of AZD1222 vaccination. These receptors came from an adult in good health.

The chain combines TRBV20-1 with TRBJ1-6; weak D call: TRBD1 (5 bases). V was cut by 3 bases and J by 7 bases, with 13 bases left in between. Looked up from germline, CDR1 is DFQATT and CDR2 is SNEGSKA (reference sequence). The CDR3 extends over 14 amino acids. The CDR3 DNA sequence: TGCAGTGCTAGTAACCCAGGGAGAAATTCACCCCTCCACTTT. Protein product: CSASNPGRNSPLHF.

The rearrangement joins TRBV6-5 to TRBJ1-2; no clear D gene. Trimming stripped 8 bases from V and 0 bases from J, with 4 bases between. The CDR3 is made up of 11 amino acids. Germline CDR1 MNHEY, CDR2 SVGAGI. DNA of the CDR3: TGTGCCAGCCATTCTAACTATGGCTACACCTTC. It encodes CASHSNYGYTF.

A note on this clone: The junction departs from the called germline gene at one end, perhaps through a read error. The chain couples TRBV7-7 to TRBJ2-1, with TRBD2 identical over 13 bases. Germline lookup yields CDR1 SSHAT and CDR2 FNYEAQ (reference sequence). CDR3 length: 15 amino acids. CDR3 bases: TGTGCTAGCAGCCGGGGGACTAGCGGGACTAATGAGCAGTTCTTC. Translated, it gives CASSRGTSGTNEQFF. The entire variable domain, with the rest obtained from reference TRBV7-7 and TRBJ2-1, is as follows: GAGVSQSPRYKVTKRGQDVTLRCDPISSHATLYWYQQALGQGPEFLTYFNYEAQPDKSGLPSDRFSAERPEGSISTLTIQRTEQRDSAMYRCASSRGTSGTNEQFFGPGTRLTVL.

The J gene is TRBJ1-6, the V gene TRBV3-1 (or the pseudogene TRBV3-2); perhaps TRBD1 as D (6 bases). V was cut by 3 bases and J by 7 bases, with 19 bases left in between. The CDR3 has 17 residues. CDR1 is LGHDT and CDR2 is YNNKEL in the germline V gene (reference sequence). The CDR3 DNA is TGTGCCAGCAGCCACGTTCCCCCGACAGGAAAAAATTCACCCCTCCACTTT. Its protein is CASSHVPPTGKNSPLHF.

This clone appeared a single time. The chain has TRBV5-1 and TRBJ2-2; no reliable D call. The V end lost 1 base, the J end lost 1 base, and 8 bases lay between the germline ends. Germline CDR1 SGHRS, CDR2 YFSETQ. This CDR3 contains 15 residues. The CDR3 bases are TGCGCCAGCAGCTTGCTTAGCCTGAACACCGGGGAGCTGTTTTTT. Residues: CASSLLSLNTGELFF.

The V call is TRBV3-1 (or the pseudogene TRBV3-2), the J call TRBJ2-7, with D tentatively TRBD1 or TRBD2 (5 bases each). Germline assignment: CDR1 LGHDT and CDR2 YNNKEL (reference sequence). V lost 7 bases and J lost 0, with 10 bases in between. The CDR3 contains 13 residues. CDR3: CASNGASSYEQYF. DNA of the CDR3: TGTGCCAGCAACGGGGCGAGCTCCTACGAGCAGTACTTC.

V usage is TRBV5-4 and J usage is TRBJ1-1; tentative D call: TRBD1 (5 bases). The CDR3 consists of 13 residues. Germline lookup yields CDR1 SGHNT and CDR2 YYREEE (reference sequence). V was cut by 2 bases and J by 6 bases, with 11 bases left in between. The DNA for the CDR3 is TGTGCCAGCAGCTTTGACGGGGCCCCTGAAGCTTTCTTT. Protein sequence: CASSFDGAPEAFF.

The chain combines TRBV28 with TRBJ2-7; D ambiguous. The CDR3 runs to 14 residues. Germline values: CDR1 MDHEN, CDR2 SYDVKM. V shed 6 bases and J shed 3 bases, with 15 bases lying between them. The CDR3 spells CASRRDVSHYEQYF. Here the CDR3 DNA reads TGTGCCAGCAGGAGAGACGTGTCCCACTACGAGCAGTACTTC.

V usage is TRBV3-1 (or the pseudogene TRBV3-2) and J usage is TRBJ2-2, with 9 positions matching TRBD1. Trimming took 6 bases from V and 3 from J; bases not matched to a gene: 5. CDR1 is LGHDT and CDR2 is YNNKEL in the germline V gene (reference sequence). CDR3 length: 15 residues. In nucleotides, the CDR3 is TGTGCCAGCAGGCCATGGACAGGGGACACCGGGGAGCTGTTTTTT. This encodes CASRPWTGDTGELFF.

There are a few counts of this clone. The chain couples TRBV5-4 to TRBJ2-1; TRBD1 agrees at 10 bases. Germline V gives CDR1 SGHNT, CDR2 YYREEE (reference sequence). The CDR3 sequence is 15 residues long. Trimming at V came to 1 base and at J to 7 bases, leaving 5 bases not matched to a gene. Here the CDR3 reads CASSLRDRGWNEQFF. The CDR3 coding sequence is TGTGCCAGCAGCTTGAGGGACAGGGGATGGAATGAGCAGTTCTTC.

The gene calls are TRBV6-5 and TRBJ2-1; TRBD2 aligns across 7 bases. V was clipped by 5 bases and J by 4 bases; unmatched bases: 8. The CDR3 totals 15 residues. The germline CDR1 and CDR2 sequences are MNHEY and SVGAGI. CDR3: CASSMAGANYNEQFF. The CDR3 DNA follows: TGTGCCAGCAGTATGGCGGGAGCGAATTACAATGAGCAGTTCTTC.

The chain combines TRBV2 with TRBJ1-1; 7 bases agree with TRBD1. J lost 2 bases, V lost 5 bases, and 5 bases had no gene match. Germline CDR1 and CDR2: SNHLY and FYNNEI. The CDR3 has 14 residues. CDR3: CASSTRQGNTEAFF. The CDR3 DNA reads as TGTGCCAGCAGTACTCGACAGGGCAACACTGAAGCTTTCTTT.

The chain is built from TRBV3-1 (or the pseudogene TRBV3-2) and TRBJ2-3; tentatively, D is TRBD1 (6 bases). Per the germline V gene, CDR1 is LGHDT and CDR2 is YNNKEL (reference sequence). There are 16 residues in the CDR3. V was trimmed by 7 bases and J by 2 bases, leaving 19 bases between them. The CDR3 sequence: CASKLQGTGTTDTQYF. The DNA of the CDR3 is TGTGCCAGCAAGCTTCAGGGGACGGGCACCACAGATACGCAGTATTTT.

The chain uses TRBV6-6 and TRBJ2-7, with no clear D. The CDR3 spans 15 residues. The germline CDR1 and CDR2 sequences are MNHNY and SVGAGI (reference sequence). Trimming removed 3 bases from V and 3 bases from J, with 15 bases in between. CDR3 loop: CASSYGSHTFYEQYF. CDR3 sequence (DNA): TGTGCCAGCAGTTATGGTTCGCACACGTTCTACGAGCAGTACTTC.

The V gene is TRBV4-1, the J gene TRBJ2-1; D is perhaps TRBD1 (6 bases). The CDR3 is 14 residues long. The V and J ends lost 1 base and 6 bases respectively, with 10 bases between them. Germline V gene lookup returns CDR1 MGHRA and CDR2 YSYEKL. In nucleotides, the CDR3 is TGCGCCAGCAGCCAAGGGGCAGGGGTCAATGAGCAGTTCTTC. As protein: CASSQGAGVNEQFF.

The chain has TRBV2 and TRBJ2-3; tentative D call: TRBD1 (6 bases). CDR3 length equals 13 residues. From germline, CDR1 is SNHLY and CDR2 FYNNEI. This CDR3 is CAYPGQGSDTQYF. The DNA of the CDR3 is TGTGCATACCCGGGACAAGGGAGCGATACGCAGTATTTT. Drawing the rest from reference TRBV2 and TRBJ2-3, the complete variable domain is EPEVTQTPSHQVTQMGQEVILRCVPISNHLYFYWYRQILGQKVEFLVSFYNNEISEKSEIFDDQFSVERPDGSNFTLKIRSTKLEDSAMYFCAYPGQGSDTQYFGPGTRLTVL.

The rearrangement joins TRBV5-1 to TRBJ1-6; D gene uncertain. The CDR3 covers 16 residues. Germline CDR1 and CDR2: SGHRS and YFSETQ. V lost 4 bases and J lost 7, with 18 bases in between. In DNA form, the CDR3 reads TGCGCCAGCAGCCTAGAAGGGCGGTACGGGAATTCACCCCTCCACTTT. Amino acids: CASSLEGRYGNSPLHF.

The chain is built from TRBV7-2 and TRBJ2-3; D is unresolved. V gave up 5 bases and J gave up 0 bases, with 9 bases separating them. The CDR3 contains 14 residues. The germline CDR1 and CDR2 sequences are SGHTA and FQGNSA. This CDR3 is CASSAGSSTDTQYF. For the CDR3, the DNA is TGTGCCAGCAGCGCTGGCTCTAGCACAGATACGCAGTATTTT. Together with reference TRBV7-2 and TRBJ2-3, the CDR3 gives the full variable domain: GAGVSQSPSNKVTEKGKDVELRCDPISGHTALYWYRQSLGQGLEFLIYFQGNSAPDKSGLPSDRFSAERTGGSVSTLTIQRTQQEDSAVYLCASSAGSSTDTQYFGPGTRLTVL.

V gene TRBV28 combines with J gene TRBJ1-5; D is undetermined. This CDR3 has 16 amino acids. The germline V gene encodes CDR1 MDHEN and CDR2 SYDVKM. V lost 3 bases and J lost 2, with 14 bases in between. The CDR3 nucleotides are TGTGCCAGCAGTTTCTTGCTCCGGGGTGGCAATCAGCCCCAGCATTTT. It specifies CASSFLLRGGNQPQHF.

The rearrangement links TRBV18 to TRBJ2-7; D gene ambiguous. The CDR3 has 16 residues. Per germline, CDR1 KGHSH and CDR2 LQKENI. V shed 6 bases and J shed 2 bases, with 20 bases lying between them. The CDR3 DNA reads TGTGCCAGCTCTCCCCCCGGCAGAAAGGGAACCTACGAGCAGTACTTC. It is translated as CASSPPGRKGTYEQYF. The full variable domain, in which reference TRBV18 and TRBJ2-7 provide the parts outside the CDR3, is NAGVMQNPRHLVRRRGQEARLRCSPMKGHSHVYWYRQLPEEGLKFMVYLQKENIIDESGMPKERFSAEFPKEGPSILRIQQVVRGDSAAYFCASSPPGRKGTYEQYFGPGTRLTVT.

The chain joins TRBV6-5 to TRBJ1-1, with 10 bases aligning to TRBD1. Per the germline V gene, CDR1 is MNHEY and CDR2 is SVGAGI. The trim removed 6 bases at V and 5 bases at J, leaving 9 bases unmatched. This CDR3 is 15 amino acids long. The CDR3 DNA reads TGTGCCAGCAGAGGCTGGGACAGGGGAAAAACTGAAGCTTTCTTT. Amino acid sequence: CASRGWDRGKTEAFF.

The rearrangement joins TRBV6-5 to TRBJ2-7, with D possibly being TRBD1 (6 bases). This CDR3 contains 13 residues. Germline V gene sequence: CDR1 MNHEY, CDR2 SVGAGI. V lost 4 bases, J lost 3 bases, and 10 bases lay in between. This chain's CDR3 is CASSFYRDYEQYF. The CDR3 nucleotides read TGTGCCAGCAGTTTCTACAGGGACTACGAGCAGTACTTC.

The gene calls are TRBV5-1 and TRBJ2-3; TRBD2 agrees at 13 bases. CDR1 and CDR2 (germline): SGHRS, YFSETQ. The CDR3 runs to 17 residues. Trimming at V came to 4 bases and at J to 7 bases, leaving 12 bases not matched to a gene. Here the CDR3 reads CASSLLLTSGGAHTQYF. The CDR3, as DNA: TGCGCCAGCAGCCTCCTCTTAACTAGCGGGGGGGCCCATACGCAGTATTTT.

The rearrangement links TRBV2 to TRBJ1-1; D might be TRBD1 (5 bases). V lost 7 bases and J 8 bases, leaving 14 bases between the germline ends. The CDR3 runs to 12 residues. CDR1 SNHLY and CDR2 FYNNEI come from the germline V gene. Here the CDR3 DNA reads TGTGCCAGCACGGTACAAAGGACAGAAGCTTTCTTT. It codes for CASTVQRTEAFF.

The chain carries TRBV29-1 and TRBJ1-4, with a possible D match to TRBD1 (5 bases). CDR1 is SQVTM, CDR2 ANQGSEA, per germline. The CDR3 length is 11 residues. Deletions cut 7 bases from V and 7 bases from J, with 10 bases between. The CDR3 DNA is TGCAGCGCCGGGACGGGTGAAAAACTGTTTTTT. This encodes CSAGTGEKLFF.

This clone was seen a few times. CDR3 residues: CASSSDGDLKLSNQPQHF. The CDR3 DNA follows: TGTGCCAGCAGTTCAGACGGGGATTTAAAGCTGAGCAATCAGCCCCAGCATTTT. The rearrangement joins TRBV27 to TRBJ1-5; no clear D. Germline V gene data show CDR1 as MNHEY and CDR2 as SMNVEV (reference sequence). Trimming pared 4 bases from V and 1 base from J, leaving 20 bases between. The CDR3 has 18 residues.